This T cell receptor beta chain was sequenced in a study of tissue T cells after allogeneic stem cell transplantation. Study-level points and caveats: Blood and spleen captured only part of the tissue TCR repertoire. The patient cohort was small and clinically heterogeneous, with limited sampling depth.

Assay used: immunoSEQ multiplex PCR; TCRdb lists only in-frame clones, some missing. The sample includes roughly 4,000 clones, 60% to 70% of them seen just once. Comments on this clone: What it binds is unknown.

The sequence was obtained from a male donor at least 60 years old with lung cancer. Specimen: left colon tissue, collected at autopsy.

CDR3 sequence (DNA): TGTGCCATCACCCGAAGCGGAAGCTCCTACGAGCAGTACTTC. It translates to CAITRSGSSYEQYF. The chain links TRBV10-3 to TRBJ2-7; tentative D call: TRBD2 (5 bases). The V and J ends lost 7 bases and 0 bases respectively, with 13 bases between them. CDR3 length: 14 amino acids. Germline CDR1 is ENHRY and CDR2 is SYGVKD.